This is a list of T cell receptor beta chains from one sample in a study of blood T cell repertoires in COVID-19. The repertoire was sequenced with immunoSEQ multiplex PCR; TCRdb's copy has only in-frame clones and lacks some. The table records roughly 250,000 clones, approximately 90% of them present only once. Sequencing was carried out using PBMCs or T cells enriched from blood (not recorded which). The receptors stem from a woman younger than 35 who had recovered from COVID-19. Each CDR3 is given with its conserved first and last residue. D genes are given only for firm matches. Only some rows state a clone size, as once, few, many or a class for expanded clones.

v_gene,abundance,d_gene,j_gene,CDR3nt,CDR3aa
TRBV6-5,NA,NA,TRBJ2-4,TGTGCCAGCAGCCTGGAGAGGGTAGCCCACATTCAGTACTTC,CASSLERVAHIQYF
TRBV29-1,NA,TRBD2,TRBJ2-1,TGCAGCGTTGAAGATCGGGAGCGGGGTTCGGCTAATGAGCAGTTCTTC,CSVEDRERGSANEQFF
TRBV11-3,few,TRBD1,TRBJ1-1,TGTGCCAGCAGCTTAGAGGGACAGGGGTTGATGGGAGCTTTCTTT,CASSLEGQGLMGAFF
TRBV7-9,NA,NA,TRBJ1-2,TGTGCCAGCAGCCCAGGGCTGCTCTATGGCTACACCTTC,CASSPGLLYGYTF
TRBV10-1,NA,NA,TRBJ1-4,TGCGCCAGCAGTGACCCGGGGTTCGAAAAACTGTTTTTT,CASSDPGFEKLFF
TRBV7-2,NA,NA,TRBJ2-1,TGTGCCAGCAGCTTCGAGGGGGTTGGCGAGCAGTTCTTC,CASSFEGVGEQFF
TRBV7-9,NA,TRBD2,TRBJ2-3,TGTGCCAGCAGCCCCCTCGCCCGCGGGGGGGTAGATACGCAGTATTTT,CASSPLARGGVDTQYF
TRBV4-2,NA,NA,TRBJ2-1,TGTGCCAGCAGCCAAGATCCTCCAGGGCGGAGGGATGAGCAGTTCTTC,CASSQDPPGRRDEQFF
TRBV28,NA,NA,TRBJ2-7,TGTGCCAGCAGTTTAGCGACCTACGAGCAGTACTTC,CASSLATYEQYF
TRBV2,NA,NA,TRBJ2-4,TGTGCCAGCTTCCGGACAAATTCCAAAAACATTCAGTACTTC,CASFRTNSKNIQYF
TRBV5-1,NA,TRBD2,TRBJ2-3,TGCGCCAGCAGCCTCTGGGGGTTGACTAGCGGGGGCACAGATACGCAGTATTTT,CASSLWGLTSGGTDTQYF
TRBV7-2,NA,NA,TRBJ2-5,TGTGCCAGCAGCTTCCAAGCGGGCCGGGGAGAGACCCAGTACTTC,CASSFQAGRGETQYF
TRBV6-5,few,NA,TRBJ1-1,TGTGCCAGCAGTTCCTGGACACGGAACACTGAAGCTTTCTTT,CASSSWTRNTEAFF
TRBV9,NA,TRBD2,TRBJ2-1,TGTGCCAGCAGCGTAGGCGGGGGTAGCGCCAATGAGCAGTTCTTC,CASSVGGGSANEQFF
TRBV11-2,once,TRBD1,TRBJ1-2,TGTGCCAGCGGACGGACAGGCACTTTTAACTATGGCTACACCTTC,CASGRTGTFNYGYTF
TRBV5-6,NA,NA,TRBJ1-6,TGTGCCAGCAGCTTGGCTGGGAGGAGTAGTTCACCCCTCCACTTT,CASSLAGRSSSPLHF
TRBV3-1/TRBV3-2,NA,NA,TRBJ1-2,TGTGCCAGCAGCCAAGTGGAAGGGAGGGGCTACACCTTC,CASSQVEGRGYTF
TRBV4-1,NA,NA,TRBJ1-1,TGCGCCAGCAGCCAAGTATTGCGGGATGAAGCTTTCTTT,CASSQVLRDEAFF
TRBV27,NA,NA,TRBJ1-6,TGTGCCAGCAGTCCGGGACTACCCAATTCACCCCTCCACTTT,CASSPGLPNSPLHF
TRBV28,NA,TRBD1,TRBJ1-5,TGTGCCAGCAGTCCGACAGGGGAGAGAGGCAATCAGCCCCAGCATTTT,CASSPTGERGNQPQHF
TRBV18,NA,NA,TRBJ1-2,TGTGCCAGCTCACAGACCCGAGGGAAGACCGGCTATGGCTACACCTTC,CASSQTRGKTGYGYTF
TRBV7-9,NA,NA,TRBJ2-5,TGTGCCAGCAGCTTAGGTCCCGACTCTCTAGAGGAGACCCAGTACTTC,CASSLGPDSLEETQYF